The 20 T cell receptor beta chains below come from one sample, sequenced in a study of OX40 agonist ivuxolimab in advanced cancers. Generated by immunoSEQ multiplex PCR, the TCRdb table keeps only in-frame clones and is missing some. The sample lists roughly 67,000 clones, around nine tenths occurring once. Source: CD4+ or CD8+ T cells sorted from blood, taken in a trial of the OX40 agonist ivuxolimab. The receptors were sampled from an adult with an advanced solid tumor such as melanoma, head and neck, liver or kidney cancer.

The chain links TRBV7-9 to TRBJ1-4, with 10 bases matching TRBD1. Germline lookup yields CDR1 SEHNR and CDR2 FQNEAQ (reference sequence). The CDR3 sequence is 16 residues long. Trimming took 3 bases from V and 5 from J; bases not matched to a gene: 6. CDR3 amino acids: CASSFRATGGNEKLFF. In DNA form, the CDR3 reads TGTGCCAGCAGCTTCAGAGCGACAGGGGGCAATGAAAAACTGTTTTTT.

The rearrangement joins TRBV10-1 to TRBJ2-3; D assignment may be TRBD1 or TRBD2 (5 bases each). Germline lookup yields CDR1 WNHNN and CDR2 SYGVQD (reference sequence). CDR3 length equals 16 residues. Trimming left V 8 bases short and J 2 bases short, with 20 bases between. The CDR3 sequence: CASSSGRAQDTDTQYF. The CDR3 bases are TGCGCCAGCTCTTCTGGGCGGGCACAGGACACAGATACGCAGTATTTT.

CDR3 DNA: TGTGCCAGCAGCACCCATGGGACCACAGATACGCAGTATTTT. Translating it yields CASSTHGTTDTQYF. The rearrangement uses TRBV11-2 and TRBJ2-3; either TRBD1 or TRBD2 may supply D (5 bases each). The CDR3 length is 14 residues. Trimming pared 5 bases from V and 2 bases from J, leaving 11 bases between. The germline V gene has CDR1 SGHAT and CDR2 FQNNGV.

The V and J genes are TRBV6-1 and TRBJ2-1; D might be TRBD1 or TRBD2, each matching 6 bases. V lost 2 bases and J lost 0, with 11 bases in between. From germline, CDR1 is MNHNS and CDR2 SASEGT. CDR3 size: 16 residues. CDR3 protein: CASSERGAYSYNEQFF. The CDR3 DNA reads as TGTGCCAGCAGTGAAAGGGGGGCTTACTCCTACAATGAGCAGTTCTTC.

The chain uses TRBV18 and TRBJ2-1; 10 bases fit TRBD2. The V gene end was trimmed by 4 bases and the J gene end by 0 bases; junction bases not matched to a gene: 12. The CDR3 length is 19 residues. Germline CDR1 and CDR2: KGHSH and LQKENI. The CDR3 loop is CASSRAKGLAGDSYNEQFF. The CDR3 region has the DNA TGTGCCAGCTCACGCGCAAAAGGGCTAGCGGGAGACTCCTACAATGAGCAGTTCTTC.

V and J are TRBV12-5 and TRBJ1-1; 7 nucleotides line up with TRBD1. The CDR3 spans 17 residues. CDR1 is LGHNT and CDR2 is FRNRAP in the germline V gene. With V trimmed by 4 bases and J by 0 bases, 11 bases remained unmatched. CDR3 region: CASGSLTGRTMNTEAFF. CDR3 nucleotides: TGTGCTAGTGGTTCCCTGACAGGGAGGACGATGAACACTGAAGCTTTCTTT.

A single count supports this clone. The chain couples TRBV5-4 to TRBJ2-1; D not certain. The CDR3 contains 15 residues. From germline, CDR1 is SGHNT and CDR2 YYREEE (reference sequence). Trimming shortened V by 2 bases and J by 0 bases, and 9 bases separated the two germline ends. The CDR3 nucleotides are TGTGCCAGCAGCTTTACGGAAAGCTCCTACAATGAGCAGTTCTTC. Protein: CASSFTESSYNEQFF.

This chain connects TRBV19 to TRBJ2-1, with 12 nucleotides matching TRBD1. The CDR3 runs to 15 residues. V lost 5 bases and J lost 14; bases outside the gene matches: 13. CDR1 is LNHDA and CDR2 is SQIVND in the germline V gene (reference sequence). CDR3 loop: CASSSAGQGAPSEFF. DNA of the CDR3: TGTGCCAGTAGTTCCGCGGGACAGGGGGCCCCCTCGGAGTTCTTC.

V is TRBV25-1 and J is TRBJ2-3, with D perhaps TRBD2 (7 bases). CDR1 and CDR2 (germline): MGHDK, SYGVNS. Trimming cost V 0 bases and J 1 base, with 17 bases left between them. The length of the CDR3 is 18 residues. CDR3 sequence reads: CASSEYFRGGMCTDTQYF. The CDR3 DNA sequence: TGTGCCAGCAGTGAATATTTTAGGGGGGGCATGTGCACAGATACGCAGTATTTT.

This clone occurred a few times. This chain connects TRBV11-2 to TRBJ2-7; D call uncertain. This CDR3 contains 15 residues. With 1 base removed from V and 3 bases from J, the gap between germline ends came to 13 bases. The V gene's germline CDR1 is SGHAT and CDR2 FQNNGV. CDR3 region: CASSLVPDFRYEQYF. CDR3 nucleotide sequence: TGTGCCAGCAGCTTAGTCCCAGATTTTCGCTACGAGCAGTACTTC.

This clone was counted once. The chain links TRBV15 to TRBJ1-6, with D tentatively TRBD1 (5 bases). Germline V gives CDR1 LNHNV, CDR2 YYDKDF (reference sequence). The V end lost 6 bases, the J end lost 4 bases, and 7 bases lay between the germline ends. The CDR3 is 13 amino acids. CDR3 DNA sequence: TGTGCCACCAGGACAGAATATAATTCACCCCTCCACTTT. This translates into CATRTEYNSPLHF.

This rearrangement joins TRBV6-5 to TRBJ2-5; D is unresolved. The CDR3 has 11 residues. Trimming took off 5 bases at V and 5 bases at J, with 6 bases between the two ends. CDR1 and CDR2 from the germline V gene are MNHEY and SVGAGI. CDR3 bases: TGTGCCAGCAGTCCCGGGGAGACCCAGTACTTC. It is translated as CASSPGETQYF.

This chain uses TRBV28 with TRBJ2-7; 9 positions agree with TRBD2. Germline loops: CDR1 MDHEN, CDR2 SYDVKM. This CDR3 contains 15 residues. The trim removed 4 bases at V and 0 bases at J, leaving 4 bases unmatched. The DNA of the CDR3 is TGTGCCAGCAGTTCGAGCGGGGGGTCCTCCTACGAGCAGTACTTC. This sequence encodes CASSSSGGSSYEQYF.

The gene calls are TRBV5-1 and TRBJ2-3; D is undetermined. CDR3 length: 15 residues. Germline loops: CDR1 SGHRS, CDR2 YFSETQ. V was shortened by 3 bases and J by 0 bases, with 11 bases between the two germline ends. As DNA, the CDR3 is TGCGCCAGCAGCTCCCTCGGCGACAGCACAGATACGCAGTATTTT. This codes for CASSSLGDSTDTQYF. The full variable domain, in which reference TRBV5-1 and TRBJ2-3 provide the parts outside the CDR3, is KAGVTQTPRYLIKTRGQQVTLSCSPISGHRSVSWYQQTPGQGLQFLFEYFSETQRNKGNFPGRFSGRQFSNSRSEMNVSTLELGDSALYLCASSSLGDSTDTQYFGPGTRLTVL.

The chain couples TRBV4-1 to TRBJ2-5, with D perhaps TRBD2 (5 bases). The CDR3 consists of 18 residues. V was trimmed by 4 bases and J by 5 bases, leaving 26 bases between them. Per the germline V gene, CDR1 is MGHRA and CDR2 is YSYEKL. The CDR3 nucleotides are TGCGCCAGCAGCCCCGCGCCGGGCCCTAGGGTGAGAGGGGAGACCCAGTACTTC. Its translation is CASSPAPGPRVRGETQYF.

This rearrangement joins TRBV19 to TRBJ1-1; D perhaps matches TRBD1 (6 bases). CDR1 LNHDA and CDR2 SQIVND come from the germline V gene (reference sequence). There are 14 residues in the CDR3. V was clipped by 6 bases and J by 1 base, with 12 bases between them. CDR3: CASSERGGNTEAFF. The CDR3 bases are TGTGCCAGTAGCGAGAGGGGGGGGAACACTGAAGCTTTCTTT. The variable domain in full, with the rest retrieved from reference TRBV19 and TRBJ1-1, is DGGITQSPKYLFRKEGQNVTLSCEQNLNHDAMYWYRQDPGQGLRLIYYSQIVNDFQKGDIAEGYSVSREKKESFPLTVTSAQKNPTAFYLCASSERGGNTEAFFGQGTRLTVV.

The V and J genes are TRBV5-4 and TRBJ2-2; 7 nucleotides match TRBD2. In germline, CDR1 is SGHNT, CDR2 YYREEE (reference sequence). The V gene end was trimmed by 4 bases and the J gene end by 0 bases; junction bases not matched to a gene: 6. The CDR3 contains 16 residues. The chain's CDR3 is CASSMGGRANTGELFF. CDR3 nucleotide sequence: TGTGCCAGCAGCATGGGAGGGCGCGCGAACACCGGGGAGCTGTTTTTT.

The rearrangement joins TRBV6-5 to TRBJ1-1, with D perhaps TRBD1 (5 bases). The ends were cut back, 2 bases at V and 6 bases at J, with 10 bases in the middle. The germline V gene has CDR1 MNHEY and CDR2 SVGAGI. This CDR3 has 13 residues. CDR3 loop: CASSYGGWAEAFF. The CDR3 DNA reads TGTGCCAGCAGTTACGGGGGGTGGGCTGAAGCTTTCTTT.

The chain employs TRBV5-8 and TRBJ1-5; no definite D call. Germline V gene sequence: CDR1 SGHTS, CDR2 YDEGEE. The V gene lost 2 bases and the J gene lost 4 bases, with 7 bases spanning the gap. The CDR3 loop spans 13 amino acids. The CDR3 sequence is CASSLGRNQPQHF. CDR3 coding DNA: TGTGCCAGCAGCTTAGGGAGGAATCAGCCCCAGCATTTT.

V and J are TRBV13 and TRBJ2-5, with 10 bases identical to TRBD1. V was clipped by 0 bases and J by 0 bases; unmatched bases: 4. CDR3 length equals 17 residues. Germline loops: CDR1 PRHDT, CDR2 FYEKMQ (reference sequence). CDR3 DNA: TGTGCCAGCAGCTTAGGTTTGGGGACAGGGGACCAAGAGACCCAGTACTTC. Translating gives CASSLGLGTGDQETQYF.